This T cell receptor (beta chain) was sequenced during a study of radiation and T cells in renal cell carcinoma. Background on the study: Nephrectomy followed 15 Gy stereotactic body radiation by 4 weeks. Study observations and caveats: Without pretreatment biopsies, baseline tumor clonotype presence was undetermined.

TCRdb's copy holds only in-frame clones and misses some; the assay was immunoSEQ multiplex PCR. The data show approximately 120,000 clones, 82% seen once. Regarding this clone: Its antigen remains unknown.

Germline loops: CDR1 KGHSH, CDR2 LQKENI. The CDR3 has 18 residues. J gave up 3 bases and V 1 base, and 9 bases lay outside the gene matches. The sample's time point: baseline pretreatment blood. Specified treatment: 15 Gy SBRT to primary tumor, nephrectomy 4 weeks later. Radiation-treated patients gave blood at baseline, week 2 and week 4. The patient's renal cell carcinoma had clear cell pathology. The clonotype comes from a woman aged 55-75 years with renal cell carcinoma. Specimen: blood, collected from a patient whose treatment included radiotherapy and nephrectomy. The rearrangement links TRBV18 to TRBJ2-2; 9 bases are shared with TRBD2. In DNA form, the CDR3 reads TGTGCCAGCTCACCACTTTCTCAAGTAGCGGGGGACACCGGGGAGCTGTTTTTT. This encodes CASSPLSQVAGDTGELFF.